The 17 T cell receptor beta chains below come from one sample, sequenced in a study of low-dose radiotherapy and immunotherapy resistance in tumors. Stated time point: before trial treatment. Alpha- and beta-chain coverage of first-strand cDNA came from TRAV- and TRBV-specific primers. It was with a constant-region primer and a V-primer adapter that TCRs were amplified over about 20 PCR cycles. TCRdb itself ran the reads through MiXCR, one entry per CDR3 protein. This sample has fewer than 90,000 distinct CDR3 sequences, with approximately 17% found just once. The sample here was PBMCs, taken before treatment. The source of these receptors is a male donor with prostate cancer.

The table lists this clonotype with many counts. The chain employs TRBV7-2 and TRBJ2-3, with 8 positions matching TRBD2. V trimming: 2 bases; J trimming: 6 bases; junction bases outside the gene matches: 7. The CDR3 contains 15 residues. The germline gives CDR1 SGHTA, CDR2 FQGNSA. The CDR3 here is CASSLTGRGYDTQYF. As DNA, the CDR3 is TGTGCCAGCAGCTTAACCGGGAGGGGTTACGATACGCAGTATTTT.

This clonotype was observed many times. CDR3 DNA sequence: TGTGCCAGCAGCTTGGAACTCAGAGGAGTCTCTGGAAACACCATATATTTT. Protein product: CASSLELRGVSGNTIYF. The rearrangement uses TRBV5-5 and TRBJ1-3, with no clear D. Germline V gene data show CDR1 as SGHKS and CDR2 as YYEKEE (reference sequence). The CDR3 totals 17 residues. The V end lost 0 bases, the J end lost 0 bases, and 13 bases lay between the germline ends.

Of note for this clonotype: A read error is likely here: a far larger clone is one base away. The V gene is TRBV7-9, the J gene TRBJ2-1; 7 bases agree with TRBD2. The ends lost 3 bases at V and 5 bases at J; junction bases unmatched: 7. Germline V gives CDR1 SEHNR, CDR2 FQNEAQ (reference sequence). The CDR3 consists of 15 residues. In nucleotides, the CDR3 is TGTGCCAGCAGCTTCCTAGTGGGGGGGGACAATGAGCAGTTCTTC. Translation: CASSFLVGGDNEQFF.

This clonotype was recorded many times. The chain carries TRBV13 and TRBJ2-2, with TRBD2 identical over 7 bases. Trimming removed 6 bases from V and 6 bases from J; junction bases left unmatched: 7. The CDR3 contains 14 residues. Germline V gives CDR1 PRHDT, CDR2 FYEKMQ (reference sequence). The CDR3 DNA follows: TGTGCCAGCAGGGCATTGGCGGGAGCCGGGGAGCTGTTTTTT. Translating it yields CASRALAGAGELFF.

This clonotype was recorded many times. The J gene is TRBJ2-3, the V gene TRBV14; 7 bases align to TRBD2. The ends lost 4 bases at V and 5 bases at J; junction bases unmatched: 12. Germline loops: CDR1 SGHDN, CDR2 FVKESK. The CDR3 consists of 16 residues. CDR3 amino acids: CASSPLGLGYQDTQYF. CDR3 coding DNA: TGTGCCAGCAGCCCCTTAGGACTAGGGTACCAAGATACGCAGTATTTT.

At least ten counts were recorded for this clonotype. V and J are TRBV29-1 and TRBJ2-2, with 10 bases that match TRBD1. The CDR3 has 15 amino acids. The germline V gene encodes CDR1 SQVTM and CDR2 ANQGSEA. Trimming removed 7 bases from V and 5 bases from J; junction bases left unmatched: 10. CDR3 loop: CSATLGTGVTGELFF. The CDR3 bases are TGCAGCGCCACTTTAGGGACAGGGGTGACCGGGGAGCTGTTTTTT.

This clonotype was recorded many times. The chain combines TRBV11-1 with TRBJ1-1, with 7 bases identical to TRBD1. Germline V gene data show CDR1 as SGHAT and CDR2 as FQDESV (reference sequence). V lost 3 bases, J lost 6 bases, and 13 bases stayed unmatched. The CDR3 spans 16 residues. CDR3 amino acids: CASSFQSRTGLAEAFF. The CDR3 DNA reads as TGTGCCAGCAGCTTCCAAAGTCGGACAGGTTTGGCTGAAGCTTTCTTT.

This clonotype was counted at least ten times. V is TRBV4-3 and J is TRBJ2-7, with 7 bases aligning to TRBD1. The CDR3 sequence is 16 residues long. The germline gives CDR1 LGHNA, CDR2 YSLEER. Trimming removed 0 bases from V and 3 bases from J; junction bases left unmatched: 8. CDR3 in amino acids: CASSQDLLAGGYEQYF. The DNA of the CDR3 is TGCGCCAGCAGCCAAGATCTTTTGGCAGGGGGCTACGAGCAGTACTTC.

The table lists this clonotype with many counts. The chain combines TRBV11-3 with TRBJ2-5; TRBD1 matches 8 bases. After removal of 5 bases from V and 5 bases from J, the junction contained 4 bases not matched to a gene. Germline CDR1 and CDR2: SGHNT and YENEEA. CDR3 length equals 13 residues. CDR3: CASSVTGGETQYF. CDR3 sequence (DNA): TGTGCCAGCAGCGTCACAGGGGGGGAGACCCAGTACTTC.

The chain couples TRBV18 to TRBJ2-1; 12 bases are shared with TRBD2. Trimming took 3 bases from V and 0 from J; bases not matched to a gene: 9. Germline-derived CDR1 and CDR2 are KGHSH and LQKENI. There are 19 residues in the CDR3. CDR3 residues: CASSPRTSGNPSSYNEQFF. As DNA, the CDR3 is TGTGCCAGCTCACCGCGGACTAGCGGGAACCCAAGCTCCTACAATGAGCAGTTCTTC. The whole variable domain, filled in from reference TRBV18 and TRBJ2-1, reads NAGVMQNPRHLVRRRGQEARLRCSPMKGHSHVYWYRQLPEEGLKFMVYLQKENIIDESGMPKERFSAEFPKEGPSILRIQQVVRGDSAAYFCASSPRTSGNPSSYNEQFFGPGTRLTVL.

This clonotype was found many times. This chain joins TRBV29-1 and TRBJ1-1, with a weak D call TRBD1 (6 bases). V lost 4 bases and J 6 bases, leaving 15 bases between the germline ends. The CDR3 runs to 13 residues. The germline CDR1 and CDR2 sequences are SQVTM and ANQGSEA. The CDR3 here is CSVGGRGEAEAFF. In DNA form, the CDR3 reads TGCAGCGTTGGAGGGAGGGGGGAGGCTGAAGCTTTCTTT.

This clonotype was found many times. The rearrangement joins TRBV9 to TRBJ1-4, with D possibly TRBD1 on 5 matching bases. The CDR3 loop spans 15 amino acids. CDR1 is SGDLS, CDR2 YYNGEE, per germline. V was cut by 0 bases and J by 8 bases, with 14 bases left in between. This CDR3 reads CASSVGYRQVEKLFF. The CDR3 bases are TGTGCCAGCAGCGTAGGCTACAGGCAGGTAGAAAAACTGTTTTTT.

This clonotype was observed many times. The genes are TRBV7-9 and TRBJ2-1, with D tentatively TRBD1 or TRBD2 (5 bases each). V shed 2 bases and J shed 4 bases, with 15 bases lying between them. Germline V gives CDR1 SEHNR, CDR2 FQNEAQ (reference sequence). The CDR3 length is 16 residues. CDR3: CASSLLYGAEYNEQFF. The CDR3 DNA is TGTGCCAGCAGCTTATTGTACGGGGCAGAATACAATGAGCAGTTCTTC.

This clonotype turned up a few times. V is TRBV30 and J is TRBJ1-1, with D possibly matching TRBD1 (5 bases). With 2 bases removed from V and 6 bases from J, the gap between germline ends came to 13 bases. Germline CDR1 is GTSNPN and CDR2 is SVGIG (reference sequence). The CDR3 consists of 13 residues. CDR3 sequence: CAWSRRMGAEAFF. CDR3 in DNA: TGTGCCTGGAGTCGGCGGATGGGGGCTGAAGCTTTCTTT. Variable domain in full (rest from reference TRBV30 and TRBJ1-1): SQTIHQWPATLVQPVGSPLSLECTVEGTSNPNLYWYRQAAGRGLQLLFYSVGIGQISSEVPQNLSASRPQDRQFILSSKKLLLSDSGFYLCAWSRRMGAEAFFGQGTRLTVV.

This clonotype was counted at least ten times. J is TRBJ2-1 and V is TRBV19, with 8 positions matching TRBD2. V lost 8 bases to trimming and J lost 9 bases; unmatched junction nucleotides: 9. The CDR3 contains 13 residues. Germline V gives CDR1 LNHDA, CDR2 SQIVND (reference sequence). CDR3 nucleotide sequence: TGTGCCAGTTCCGGGGGGGCCCTGTTTGAGCAGTTCTTC. Translating gives CASSGGALFEQFF.

The CDR3 sequence is CASSSMSGHSYEQYF. For the CDR3, the DNA is TGTGCCAGCAGCTCCATGAGCGGACACTCCTACGAGCAGTACTTC. The gene calls are TRBV5-5 and TRBJ2-7; D may match TRBD1 or TRBD2 (5 bases each). CDR1 SGHKS and CDR2 YYEKEE come from the germline V gene (reference sequence). This CDR3 region has 15 residues. V shed 3 bases and J shed 0 bases, with 13 bases lying between them.

This clonotype was counted many times. This chain connects TRBV7-2 to TRBJ2-5; 11 bases are shared with TRBD2. J lost 5 bases, V lost 2 bases, and 13 bases had no gene match. Germline V gene sequence: CDR1 SGHTA, CDR2 FQGNSA. The CDR3 consists of 18 residues. CDR3 coding DNA: TGTGCCAGCAGCTTAAGAATAGCGGGGGGGCCGCTGGATGAGACCCAGTACTTC. Its protein product is CASSLRIAGGPLDETQYF.